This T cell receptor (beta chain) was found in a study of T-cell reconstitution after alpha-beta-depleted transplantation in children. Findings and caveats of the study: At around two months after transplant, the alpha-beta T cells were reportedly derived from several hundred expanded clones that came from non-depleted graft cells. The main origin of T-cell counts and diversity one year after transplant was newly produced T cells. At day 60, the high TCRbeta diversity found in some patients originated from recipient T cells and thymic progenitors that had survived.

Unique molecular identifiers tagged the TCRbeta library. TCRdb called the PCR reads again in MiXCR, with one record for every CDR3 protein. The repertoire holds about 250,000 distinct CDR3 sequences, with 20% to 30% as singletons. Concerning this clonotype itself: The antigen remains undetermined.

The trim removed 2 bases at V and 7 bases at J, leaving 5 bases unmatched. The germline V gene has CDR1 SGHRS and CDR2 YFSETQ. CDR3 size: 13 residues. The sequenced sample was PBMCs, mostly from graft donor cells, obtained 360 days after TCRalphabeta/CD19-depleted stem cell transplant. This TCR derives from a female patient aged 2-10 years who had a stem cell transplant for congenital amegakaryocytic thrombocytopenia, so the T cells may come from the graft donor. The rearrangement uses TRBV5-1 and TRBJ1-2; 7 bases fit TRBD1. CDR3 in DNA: TGCGCCAGCAGCTTCGACAGGGCGAGTGGCTACACCTTC. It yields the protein CASSFDRASGYTF.